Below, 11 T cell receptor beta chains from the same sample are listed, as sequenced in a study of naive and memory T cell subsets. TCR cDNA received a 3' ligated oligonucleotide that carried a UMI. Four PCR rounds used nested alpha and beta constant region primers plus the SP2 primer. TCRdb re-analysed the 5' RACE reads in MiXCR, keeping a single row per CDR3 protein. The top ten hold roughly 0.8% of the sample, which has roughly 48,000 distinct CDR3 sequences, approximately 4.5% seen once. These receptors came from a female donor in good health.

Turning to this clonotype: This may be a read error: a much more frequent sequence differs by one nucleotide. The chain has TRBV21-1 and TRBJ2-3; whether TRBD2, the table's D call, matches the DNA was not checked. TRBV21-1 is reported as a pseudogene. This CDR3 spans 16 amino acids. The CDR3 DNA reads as TGTGCCAGCATCTCCCCGGGACTAGCGGGTACAGATACGCAGTATTTT. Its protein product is CASISPGLAGTDTQYF.

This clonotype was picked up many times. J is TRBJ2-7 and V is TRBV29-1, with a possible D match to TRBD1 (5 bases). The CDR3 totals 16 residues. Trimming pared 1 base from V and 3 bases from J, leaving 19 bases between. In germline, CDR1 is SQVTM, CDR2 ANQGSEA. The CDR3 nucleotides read TGCAGCGTTGAAGTTCCAGGGCCCAAAGGCTACTACGAGCAGTACTTC. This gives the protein CSVEVPGPKGYYEQYF.

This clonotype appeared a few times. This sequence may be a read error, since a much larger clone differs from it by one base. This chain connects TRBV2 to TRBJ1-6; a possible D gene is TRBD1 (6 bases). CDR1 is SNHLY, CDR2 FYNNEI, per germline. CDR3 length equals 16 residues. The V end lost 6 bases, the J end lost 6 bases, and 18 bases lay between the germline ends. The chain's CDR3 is CASSANHRDCNSPLHF. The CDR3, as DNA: TGTGCCAGCAGCGCCAATCACAGGGACTGTAATTCACCCCTCCACTTT.

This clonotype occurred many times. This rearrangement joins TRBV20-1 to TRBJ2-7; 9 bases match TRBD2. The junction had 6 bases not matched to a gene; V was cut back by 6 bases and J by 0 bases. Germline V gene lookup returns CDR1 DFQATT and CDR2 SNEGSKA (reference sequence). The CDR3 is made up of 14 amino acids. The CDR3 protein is CSATGTSFSYEQYF. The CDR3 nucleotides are TGCAGTGCCACTGGGACTAGCTTCTCCTACGAGCAGTACTTC.

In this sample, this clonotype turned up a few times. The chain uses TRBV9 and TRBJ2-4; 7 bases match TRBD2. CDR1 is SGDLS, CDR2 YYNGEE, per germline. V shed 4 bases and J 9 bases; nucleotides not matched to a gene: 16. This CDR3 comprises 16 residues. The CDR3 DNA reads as TGTGCCAGCAGCCCCCTAGGGGCGGGAGCGTTGGCCATTCAGTACTTC. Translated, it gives CASSPLGAGALAIQYF.

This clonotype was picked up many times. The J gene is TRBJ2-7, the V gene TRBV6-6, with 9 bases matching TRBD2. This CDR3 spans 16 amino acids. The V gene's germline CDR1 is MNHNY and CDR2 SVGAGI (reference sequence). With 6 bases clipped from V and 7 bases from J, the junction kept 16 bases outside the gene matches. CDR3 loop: CASSRVIGAGGNEQYF. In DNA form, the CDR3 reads TGTGCCAGCAGCCGTGTTATTGGTGCGGGAGGGAATGAGCAGTACTTC.

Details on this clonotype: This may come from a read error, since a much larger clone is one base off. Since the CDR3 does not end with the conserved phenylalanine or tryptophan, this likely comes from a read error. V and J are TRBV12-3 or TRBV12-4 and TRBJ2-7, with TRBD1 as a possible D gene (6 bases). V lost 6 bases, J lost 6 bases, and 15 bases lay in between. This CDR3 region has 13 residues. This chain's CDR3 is CASRWGPKGEQYL. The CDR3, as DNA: TGTGCCAGCAGGTGGGGGCCGAAGGGCGAGCAGTACCTC.

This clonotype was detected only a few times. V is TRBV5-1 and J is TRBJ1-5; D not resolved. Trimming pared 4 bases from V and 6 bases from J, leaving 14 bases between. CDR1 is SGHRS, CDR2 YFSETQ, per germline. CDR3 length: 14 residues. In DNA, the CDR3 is TGCGCCAGCAGCGATGGACGGGGTACTCAGCCCCAGCATTTT. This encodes CASSDGRGTQPQHF.

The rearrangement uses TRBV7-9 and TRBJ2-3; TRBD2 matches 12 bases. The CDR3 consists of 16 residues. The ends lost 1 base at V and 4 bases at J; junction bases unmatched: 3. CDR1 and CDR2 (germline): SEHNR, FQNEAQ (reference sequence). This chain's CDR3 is CASSLGLAGDADTQYF. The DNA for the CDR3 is TGTGCCAGCAGCTTAGGACTAGCGGGAGACGCAGATACGCAGTATTTT.

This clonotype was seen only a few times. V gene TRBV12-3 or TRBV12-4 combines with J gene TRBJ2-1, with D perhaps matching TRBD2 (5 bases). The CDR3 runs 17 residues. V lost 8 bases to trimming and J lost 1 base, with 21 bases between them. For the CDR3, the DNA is TGTGCCAGCTGCGTCTTGGTTGGGAGCCAATCCTACAATGAGCAGTTCTTC. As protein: CASCVLVGSQSYNEQFF.

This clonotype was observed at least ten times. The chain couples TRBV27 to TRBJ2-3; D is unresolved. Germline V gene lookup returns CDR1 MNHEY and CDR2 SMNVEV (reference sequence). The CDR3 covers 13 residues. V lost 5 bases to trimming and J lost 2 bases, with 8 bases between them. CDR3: CASSGYLTDTQYF. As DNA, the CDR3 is TGTGCCAGCAGTGGTTACCTCACAGATACGCAGTATTTT.